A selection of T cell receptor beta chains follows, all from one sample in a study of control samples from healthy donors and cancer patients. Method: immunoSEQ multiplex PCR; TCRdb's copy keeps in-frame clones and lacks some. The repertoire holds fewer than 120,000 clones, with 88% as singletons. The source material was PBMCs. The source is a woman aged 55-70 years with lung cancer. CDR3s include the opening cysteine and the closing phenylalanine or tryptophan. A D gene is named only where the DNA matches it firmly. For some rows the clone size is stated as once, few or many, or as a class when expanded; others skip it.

CDR3 protein: CASSWRGTNTDTQYF
CDR3 DNA: TGTGCCAGCAGCTGGAGGGGGACTAACACAGATACGCAGTATTTT
J gene: TRBJ2-3
D gene: NA
V gene: TRBV5-4
clone size: once

CDR3 protein: CASKEFGTGGDEQYF
CDR3 DNA: TGTGCCAGCAAGGAGTTTGGGACAGGGGGCGACGAGCAGTACTTC
J gene: TRBJ2-7
D gene: TRBD1
V gene: TRBV2
clone size: NA

CDR3 protein: CASSQEVEKLFF
CDR3 DNA: TGCGCCAGCAGCCAAGAAGTTGAAAAACTGTTTTTT
J gene: TRBJ1-4
D gene: NA
V gene: TRBV4-1
clone size: NA

CDR3 protein: CASSFPGEEAYTF
CDR3 DNA: TGTGCCAGCAGCTTTCCAGGGGAGGAGGCATATACCTTC
J gene: TRBJ1-2
D gene: NA
V gene: TRBV5-5
clone size: NA

CDR3 protein: CASSYLGSPGGTF
CDR3 DNA: TGTGCCAGCAGTTACCTTGGCAGCCCGGGTGGAACCTTC
J gene: TRBJ1-2
D gene: NA
V gene: TRBV6-2/TRBV6-3
clone size: few

CDR3 protein: CASIRDRLNSPLHF
CDR3 DNA: TGTGCCAGCATCCGCGACAGGCTCAATTCACCCCTCCACTTT
J gene: TRBJ1-6
D gene: NA
V gene: TRBV28
clone size: NA

CDR3 protein: CASSYSGPGGYTF
CDR3 DNA: TGTGCCAGCAGTTACTCAGGTCCTGGGGGCTACACCTTC
J gene: TRBJ1-2
D gene: NA
V gene: TRBV6-5
clone size: NA

CDR3 protein: CASRIGGSTEAFF
CDR3 DNA: TGTGCCAGCCGCATCGGCGGGTCCACTGAAGCTTTCTTT
J gene: TRBJ1-1
D gene: NA
V gene: TRBV12-3/TRBV12-4
clone size: NA

CDR3 protein: CASSLGAGEAGELFF
CDR3 DNA: TGCGCCAGCAGCTTGGGTGCAGGGGAGGCCGGGGAGCTGTTTTTT
J gene: TRBJ2-2
D gene: NA
V gene: TRBV5-1
clone size: once

CDR3 protein: CASSYTDITQPQHF
CDR3 DNA: TGTGCCAGCAGTTACACGGACATTACGCAGCCCCAGCATTTT
J gene: TRBJ1-5
D gene: NA
V gene: TRBV6-2/TRBV6-3
clone size: NA

CDR3 protein: CASSLQGANGYTF
CDR3 DNA: TGCGCCAGCAGCTTACAGGGGGCAAATGGCTACACCTTC
J gene: TRBJ1-2
D gene: TRBD1
V gene: TRBV5-1
clone size: NA

CDR3 protein: CASSLEGIGDGYTF
CDR3 DNA: TGCGCCAGCAGCTTGGAAGGGATAGGAGACGGCTACACCTTC
J gene: TRBJ1-2
D gene: NA
V gene: TRBV5-1
clone size: NA

CDR3 protein: CASSQGGSYGYTF
CDR3 DNA: TGTGCCAGCAGCCAGGGCGGAAGCTATGGCTACACCTTC
J gene: TRBJ1-2
D gene: NA
V gene: TRBV3-1/TRBV3-2
clone size: NA

CDR3 protein: CASSLSTGPEKLFF
CDR3 DNA: TGTGCCAGCAGTTTGTCGACAGGGCCAGAAAAACTGTTTTTT
J gene: TRBJ1-4
D gene: TRBD1
V gene: TRBV28
clone size: NA

CDR3 protein: CASSLGSLTYEQYF
CDR3 DNA: TGTGCCAGCAGCTTGGGCAGCCTAACCTACGAGCAGTACTTC
J gene: TRBJ2-7
D gene: NA
V gene: TRBV7-9
clone size: NA

CDR3 protein: CASSLPGRDYGYTF
CDR3 DNA: TGTGCCAGCAGCTTACCTGGAAGGGACTATGGCTACACCTTC
J gene: TRBJ1-2
D gene: NA
V gene: TRBV7-2
clone size: once

CDR3 protein: CASSLGTGSYEQYF
CDR3 DNA: TGTGCCAGCAGCCTCGGGACAGGGAGCTACGAGCAGTACTTC
J gene: TRBJ2-7
D gene: TRBD1
V gene: TRBV3-1/TRBV3-2
clone size: NA

CDR3 protein: CASSHGTSAPRLGGYTF
CDR3 DNA: TGCGCCAGCAGCCACGGGACCAGCGCACCCCGTCTTGGTGGCTACACCTTC
J gene: TRBJ1-2
D gene: NA
V gene: TRBV4-1
clone size: few

CDR3 protein: CASSGGTGGFGYGYTF
CDR3 DNA: TGCGCCAGCAGCGGCGGGACAGGGGGCTTTGGGTATGGCTACACCTTC
J gene: TRBJ1-2
D gene: TRBD1
V gene: TRBV5-1
clone size: NA

CDR3 protein: CASSLARATEAFF
CDR3 DNA: TGTGCCAGCAGCTTGGCCCGCGCCACTGAAGCTTTCTTT
J gene: TRBJ1-1
D gene: NA
V gene: TRBV5-4
clone size: NA

CDR3 protein: CASSPGDTIGYEQYF
CDR3 DNA: TGTGCCAGCTCACCAGGGGACACCATAGGCTACGAGCAGTACTTC
J gene: TRBJ2-7
D gene: NA
V gene: TRBV18
clone size: NA

CDR3 protein: CASRGTMNTEAFF
CDR3 DNA: TGTGCCAGCAGGGGGACAATGAACACTGAAGCTTTCTTT
J gene: TRBJ1-1
D gene: NA
V gene: TRBV6-5
clone size: NA

CDR3 protein: CASSFYGSQETQYF
CDR3 DNA: TGTGCCAGCAGCTTTTATGGGTCCCAAGAGACCCAGTACTTC
J gene: TRBJ2-5
D gene: NA
V gene: TRBV5-8
clone size: NA

CDR3 protein: CASSQIGGDTEAFF
CDR3 DNA: TGTGCCAGCAGCCAAATTGGGGGGGACACTGAAGCTTTCTTT
J gene: TRBJ1-1
D gene: NA
V gene: TRBV3-1/TRBV3-2
clone size: NA

CDR3 protein: CASSPPDQETQYF
CDR3 DNA: TGTGCCAGCAGCCCCCCGGACCAAGAGACCCAGTACTTC
J gene: TRBJ2-5
D gene: NA
V gene: TRBV7-3
clone size: once

CDR3 protein: CASSKVTSGRGGNTGELFF
CDR3 DNA: TGTGCCAGCAGCAAAGTAACTAGCGGGAGAGGCGGGAACACCGGGGAGCTGTTTTTT
J gene: TRBJ2-2
D gene: NA
V gene: TRBV21-1
clone size: NA

CDR3 protein: CASSLVTDSEAFF
CDR3 DNA: TGCGCCAGCAGCTTGGTTACGGATTCTGAAGCTTTCTTT
J gene: TRBJ1-1
D gene: NA
V gene: TRBV5-1
clone size: NA

CDR3 protein: CASSIWTEAFF
CDR3 DNA: TGTGCCAGTAGTATTTGGACTGAAGCTTTCTTT
J gene: TRBJ1-1
D gene: NA
V gene: TRBV19
clone size: NA

CDR3 protein: CASSLRSGTASYNEQFF
CDR3 DNA: TGTGCCAGCAGCTTAAGATCCGGGACTGCTAGCTACAATGAGCAGTTCTTC
J gene: TRBJ2-1
D gene: NA
V gene: TRBV7-2
clone size: NA

CDR3 protein: CASSLRRGYGYTF
CDR3 DNA: TGTGCCAGCAGCCTCCGACGGGGGTATGGCTACACCTTC
J gene: TRBJ1-2
D gene: NA
V gene: TRBV13
clone size: NA

CDR3 protein: CASSPYGQVVGTGYNEQFF
CDR3 DNA: TGTGCCAGCTCACCATACGGACAGGTTGTGGGTACGGGGTACAATGAGCAGTTCTTC
J gene: TRBJ2-1
D gene: TRBD1
V gene: TRBV18
clone size: once

CDR3 protein: CASAGTSGANPTDTQYF
CDR3 DNA: TGTGCCAGCGCCGGGACTAGCGGGGCTAACCCTACAGATACGCAGTATTTT
J gene: TRBJ2-3
D gene: NA
V gene: TRBV21-1
clone size: NA

CDR3 protein: CASSLGQGNEQYF
CDR3 DNA: TGTGCCAGCAGCTTAGGCCAGGGGAACGAGCAGTACTTC
J gene: TRBJ2-7
D gene: NA
V gene: TRBV7-9
clone size: NA